This is a list of T cell receptor beta chains from one sample in a study of blood T cell repertoires in COVID-19. Method: immunoSEQ multiplex PCR; TCRdb's copy keeps in-frame clones and lacks some. The top ten hold about a sixth of the sample, which has 200,000 to 250,000 clones, around four fifths seen once. Specimen: peripheral blood. The receptor set was obtained from a woman aged 80 or over with active or convalescent COVID-19. The CDR3 runs from the conserved cysteine through the conserved F or W. D genes are given only for firm matches. Size tells how often a clone was seen (once, few, many) or the class of an expanded clone, and some rows leave it out.

V,D,size,J,DNA,CDR3
TRBV7-3,TRBD1,.,TRBJ2-3,TGTGCCAGCAGCTTAAGGACAGGGCCCACAGATACGCAGTATTTT,CASSLRTGPTDTQYF
TRBV10-3,.,.,TRBJ1-5,TGTGCCATCAGTGAGTCGATACTGAACAATCAGCCCCAGCATTTT,CAISESILNNQPQHF
TRBV3-1/TRBV3-2,TRBD2,.,TRBJ2-7,TGTGCCAGCACCCTCGGGGCGGGAGAGGGCGAGCAGTACTTC,CASTLGAGEGEQYF
TRBV6-5,.,.,TRBJ2-7,TGTGCCAGCAGTAAGACAACTTTCTCCTACGAGCAGTACTTC,CASSKTTFSYEQYF
TRBV3-1/TRBV3-2,.,.,TRBJ1-4,TGTGCCAGCAGCCAAGTACCGGTCCAAGAAAAACTGTTTTTT,CASSQVPVQEKLFF
TRBV28,.,.,TRBJ1-2,TGTGCCAGCAGTTTAATTTTGGGGGGTTATGGCTACACCTTC,CASSLILGGYGYTF
TRBV7-3,.,once,TRBJ1-2,TGTGCCAGCAGTTTAAATCCGGTAGTGGGAGAAGGCTACACCTTC,CASSLNPVVGEGYTF
TRBV10-2,TRBD1,.,TRBJ1-1,TGCGCCACCAGGACAGGGCCCAACACTGAAGCTTTCTTT,CATRTGPNTEAFF
TRBV2,.,.,TRBJ1-4,TGTGCCAGCAGTGAATCCGCCGGGGTACGAGAAAAACTGTTTTTT,CASSESAGVREKLFF
TRBV5-1,.,.,TRBJ2-1,TGCGCCAGCAGCTTGGGACTAGGCTCCTACAATGAGCAGTTCTTC,CASSLGLGSYNEQFF
TRBV18,.,.,TRBJ2-1,TGTGCCAGCTCACCACCGGGGAGTATGCGGAGTACTGAGCAGTTCTTC,CASSPPGSMRSTEQFF
TRBV15,.,.,TRBJ2-6,TGTGCCACCAGCAGAGATCTGTCAGCTGGGGCCAACGTCCTGACTTTC,CATSRDLSAGANVLTF
TRBV2,TRBD2,.,TRBJ2-1,TGTGCCAGCAAGACGGGGGGGGCCTACAATGAGCAGTTCTTC,CASKTGGAYNEQFF
TRBV6-5,.,.,TRBJ2-2,TGTGCCAGCAGTTACTCCCCGGGGAACACCGGGGAGCTGTTTTTT,CASSYSPGNTGELFF
TRBV6-5,TRBD1,once,TRBJ2-5,TGTGCCAGCTTCAGGTTGGGGCAGGGGGTTGAGACCCAGTACTTC,CASFRLGQGVETQYF
TRBV3-1/TRBV3-2,TRBD2,few,TRBJ2-3,TGTGCCAGCAGCCGCATGACTAGCGGGGCAGGAGATACGCAGTATTTT,CASSRMTSGAGDTQYF
TRBV4-3,.,.,TRBJ2-5,TGCGCCAGCAGCCAAGATTACGGCCAAGAGACCCAGTACTTC,CASSQDYGQETQYF
TRBV5-1,.,.,TRBJ1-4,TGCGCCAGCAGCTTGACAACAGGGACTAATGAAAAACTGTTTTTT,CASSLTTGTNEKLFF
TRBV7-2,TRBD1,.,TRBJ1-6,TGTGCCAGCAGCCCAGGGGGTGGTAATTCACCCCTCCACTTT,CASSPGGGNSPLHF
TRBV29-1,TRBD1,.,TRBJ2-7,TGCAGCGTCAGAAGGACAGGGGCCTCCCGCGAGCAGTACTTC,CSVRRTGASREQYF
TRBV18,TRBD1,.,TRBJ1-2,TGTGCCAGCTCACCCGGACAGGGCTATGGCTACACCTTC,CASSPGQGYGYTF
TRBV6-1,.,.,TRBJ1-2,TGTGCCAGCAGTGAATCGGGAGGGGCGGGGGGCTACACCTTC,CASSESGGAGGYTF
TRBV5-4,.,many,TRBJ1-2,TGTGCCAGCAGCTTGGCCAGGACACGGGGGGCAAACTATGGCTACACCTTC,CASSLARTRGANYGYTF
TRBV7-9,.,.,TRBJ2-5,TGTGCCAGCAGCTTATTCGTCAGCCAAGAGACCCAGTACTTC,CASSLFVSQETQYF
TRBV5-1,.,.,TRBJ2-1,TGCGCCAGCAGCTTGGAACAGAATAGCTACAATGAGCAGTTCTTC,CASSLEQNSYNEQFF
TRBV30,.,.,TRBJ2-7,TGTGCCTGGAAGAGGTCTAGCGTTGGGTACGAGCAGTACTTC,CAWKRSSVGYEQYF
TRBV21-1,.,.,TRBJ2-7,TGTGCCAGCAGCGAAAGGGACAGGGCATCCTACGAGCAGTACTTC,CASSERDRASYEQYF